This T cell receptor (beta chain) was retrieved from a study of control samples from healthy donors and cancer patients. Trimming at V came to 3 bases and at J to 2 bases, leaving 4 bases not matched to a gene. The CDR3 has 14 amino acids. CDR1 is LGHDT and CDR2 is YNNKEL in the germline V gene (reference sequence). TCRdb keeps only in-frame clones here, not all; method: immunoSEQ multiplex PCR. The data hold around 140,000 clones, with roughly 92% observed a single time. Sequencing input: blood. The origin of this receptor is a man aged 18 to 30 in good health. The rearrangement joins TRBV3-1 (or the pseudogene TRBV3-2) to TRBJ2-7; 7 nucleotides match TRBD1. CDR3 sequence: CASSHTGTAYEQYF. The CDR3, as DNA: TGTGCCAGCAGCCACACCGGGACAGCCTACGAGCAGTACTTC.